This T cell receptor beta chain is drawn from a study of T cells after yellow fever vaccination. Study in general: The SMART-Seq v4 Ultra Low Input method served to prepare the low-cell-number fractions.

The sample holds a few counts of this clonotype. Its matching antigen is unknown. TCRdb processed the 5' RACE reads anew with MiXCR; each CDR3 protein has one entry. The sample lists under 700,000 distinct CDR3 sequences, approximately 16% seen once, with roughly 17% in the top ten. From germline, CDR1 is SGHTA and CDR2 FQGNSA. Deletions cut 2 bases from V and 7 bases from J, with 15 bases between. The CDR3 runs 16 residues. General study findings and limits: Any FACS-sorted repertoire could hold abundant clonotypes that contaminate it from the bulk population. Most primary-vaccination clones recurred post-booster (about 96% CD4, 88% CD8). Relatively few clonotypes were ones that appeared in both CD4 and CD8 compartments.

The sequences come from PBMCs, collected less than 6 days after the first yellow fever vaccination. The origin of this receptor is a man between 18 and 29 years old who received the YFV17D yellow fever vaccine. The rearrangement links TRBV7-2 to TRBJ1-6, with D possibly TRBD1 on 6 matching bases. The CDR3, as DNA: TGTGCCAGCAGCTTAAATACAGGGAGGGTGAATTCACCCCTCCACTTT. Translation gives CASSLNTGRVNSPLHF.